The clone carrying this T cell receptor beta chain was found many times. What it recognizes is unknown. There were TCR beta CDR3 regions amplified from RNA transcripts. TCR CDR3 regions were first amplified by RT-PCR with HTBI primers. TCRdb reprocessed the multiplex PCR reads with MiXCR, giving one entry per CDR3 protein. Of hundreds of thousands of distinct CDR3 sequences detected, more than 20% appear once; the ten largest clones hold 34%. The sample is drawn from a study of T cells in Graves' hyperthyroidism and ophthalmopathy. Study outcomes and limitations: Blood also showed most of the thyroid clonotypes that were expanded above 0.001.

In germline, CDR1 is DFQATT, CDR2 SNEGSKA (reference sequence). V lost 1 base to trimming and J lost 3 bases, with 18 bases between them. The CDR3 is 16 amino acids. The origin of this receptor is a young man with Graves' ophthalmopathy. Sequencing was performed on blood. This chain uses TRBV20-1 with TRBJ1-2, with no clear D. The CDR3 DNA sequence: TGCAGTGCTAGAGTGGACGAATCAACGCGCGACTATGGCTACACCTTC. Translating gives CSARVDESTRDYGYTF.